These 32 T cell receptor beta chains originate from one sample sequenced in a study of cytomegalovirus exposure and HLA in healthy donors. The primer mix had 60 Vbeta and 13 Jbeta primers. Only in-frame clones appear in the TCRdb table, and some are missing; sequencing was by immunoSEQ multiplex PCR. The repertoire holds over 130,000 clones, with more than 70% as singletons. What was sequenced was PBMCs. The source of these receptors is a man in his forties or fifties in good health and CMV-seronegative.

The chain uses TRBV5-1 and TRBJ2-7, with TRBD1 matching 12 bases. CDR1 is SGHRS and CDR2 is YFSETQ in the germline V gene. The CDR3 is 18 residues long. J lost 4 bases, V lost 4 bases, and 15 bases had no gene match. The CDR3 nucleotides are TGCGCCAGCAGCCAGGGGTCTCTTGGGACAGGGGGCTCTTACGAGCAGTACTTC. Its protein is CASSQGSLGTGGSYEQYF.

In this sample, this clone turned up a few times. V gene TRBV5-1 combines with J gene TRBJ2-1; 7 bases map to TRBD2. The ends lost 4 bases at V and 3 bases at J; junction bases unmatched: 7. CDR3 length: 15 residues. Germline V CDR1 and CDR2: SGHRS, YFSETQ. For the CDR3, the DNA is TGCGCCAGCAGCCCCCGGGACTACATCTACAATGAGCAGTTCTTC. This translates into CASSPRDYIYNEQFF.

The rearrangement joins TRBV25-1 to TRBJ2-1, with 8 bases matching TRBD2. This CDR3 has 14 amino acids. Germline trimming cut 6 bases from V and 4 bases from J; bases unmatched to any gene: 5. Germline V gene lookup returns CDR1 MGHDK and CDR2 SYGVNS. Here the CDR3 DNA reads TGTGCCAGCAGATCCCGGGGGGGGTACAATGAGCAGTTCTTC. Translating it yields CASRSRGGYNEQFF.

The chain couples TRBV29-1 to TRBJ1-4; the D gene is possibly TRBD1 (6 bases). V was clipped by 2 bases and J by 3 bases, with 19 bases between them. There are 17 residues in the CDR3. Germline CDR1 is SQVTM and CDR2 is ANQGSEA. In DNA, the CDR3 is TGCAGCGTTGAAACCAGGACAACCCCAGGGGCTAATGAAAAACTGTTTTTT. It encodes CSVETRTTPGANEKLFF.

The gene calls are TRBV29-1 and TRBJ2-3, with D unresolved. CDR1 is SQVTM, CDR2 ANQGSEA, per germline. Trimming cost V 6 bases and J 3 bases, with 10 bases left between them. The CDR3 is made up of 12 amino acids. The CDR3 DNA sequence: TGCAGCGTCGCCCCAGAAACAGATACGCAGTATTTT. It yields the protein CSVAPETDTQYF.

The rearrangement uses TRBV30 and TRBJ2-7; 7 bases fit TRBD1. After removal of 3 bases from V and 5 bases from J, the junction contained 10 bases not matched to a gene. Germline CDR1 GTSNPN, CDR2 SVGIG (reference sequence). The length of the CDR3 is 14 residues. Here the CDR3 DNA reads TGTGCCTGGAGCCCGGGACAGCTCACCCACGAGCAGTACTTC. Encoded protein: CAWSPGQLTHEQYF.

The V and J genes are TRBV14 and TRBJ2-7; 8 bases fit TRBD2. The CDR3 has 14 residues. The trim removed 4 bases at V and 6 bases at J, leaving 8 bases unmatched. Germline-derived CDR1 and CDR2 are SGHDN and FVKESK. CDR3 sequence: CASSPPGLDFEQYF. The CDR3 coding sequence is TGTGCCAGCAGCCCGCCGGGACTAGATTTCGAGCAGTACTTC.

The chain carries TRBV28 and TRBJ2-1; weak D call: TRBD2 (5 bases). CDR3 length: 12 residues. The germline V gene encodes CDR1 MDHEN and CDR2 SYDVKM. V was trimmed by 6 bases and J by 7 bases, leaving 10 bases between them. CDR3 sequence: CASSQSGNEQFF. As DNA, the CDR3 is TGTGCCAGCAGCCAATCGGGAAATGAGCAGTTCTTC.

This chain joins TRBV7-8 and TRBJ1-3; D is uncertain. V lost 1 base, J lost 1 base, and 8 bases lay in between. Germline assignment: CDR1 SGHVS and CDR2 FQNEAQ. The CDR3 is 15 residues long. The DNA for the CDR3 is TGTGCCAGCAGCTTAGAGCTGGTTTCTGGAAACACCATATATTTT. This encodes CASSLELVSGNTIYF.

The CDR3 loop is CASSQDQVRNTEAFF. The CDR3 DNA reads as TGCGCCAGCAGCCAAGATCAGGTCAGGAACACTGAAGCTTTCTTT. The chain employs TRBV4-1 and TRBJ1-1; D ambiguous. CDR3 length equals 15 residues. V was clipped by 0 bases and J by 1 base, with 9 bases between them. Germline assignment: CDR1 MGHRA and CDR2 YSYEKL.

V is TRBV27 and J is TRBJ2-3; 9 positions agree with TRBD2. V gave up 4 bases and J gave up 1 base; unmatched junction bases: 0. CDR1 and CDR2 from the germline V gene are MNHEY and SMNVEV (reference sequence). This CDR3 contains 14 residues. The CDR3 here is CASSWTSGTDTQYF. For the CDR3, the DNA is TGTGCCAGCAGTTGGACTAGCGGCACAGATACGCAGTATTTT.

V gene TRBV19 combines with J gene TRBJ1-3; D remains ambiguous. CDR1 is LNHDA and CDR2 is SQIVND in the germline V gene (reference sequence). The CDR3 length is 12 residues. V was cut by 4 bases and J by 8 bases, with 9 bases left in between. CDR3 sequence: CASSTPSYTIYF. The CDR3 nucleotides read TGTGCCAGTAGTACCCCTAGTTACACCATATATTTT.

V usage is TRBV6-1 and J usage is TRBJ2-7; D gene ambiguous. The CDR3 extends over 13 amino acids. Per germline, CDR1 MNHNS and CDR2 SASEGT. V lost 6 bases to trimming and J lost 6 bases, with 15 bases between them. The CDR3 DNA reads TGTGCCAGCAGGGAAATAATTCAAGCCGAGCAGTACTTC. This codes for CASREIIQAEQYF.

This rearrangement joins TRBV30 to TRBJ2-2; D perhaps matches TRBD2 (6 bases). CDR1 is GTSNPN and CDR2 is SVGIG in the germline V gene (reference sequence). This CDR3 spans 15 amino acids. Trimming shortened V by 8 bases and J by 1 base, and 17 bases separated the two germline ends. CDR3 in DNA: TGTGCCCGTGGACGTGGAGGGCTGAACACCGGGGAGCTGTTTTTT. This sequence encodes CARGRGGLNTGELFF.

CDR3 nucleotides: TGTGCCAGCAGCTTAGACGGGGTATCCTACGAGCAGTACTTC. Its translation: CASSLDGVSYEQYF. This sequence joins TRBV7-9 and TRBJ2-7, with a possible D match to TRBD2 (5 bases). Per the germline V gene, CDR1 is SEHNR and CDR2 is FQNEAQ (reference sequence). The V end lost 1 base, the J end lost 1 base, and 8 bases lay between the germline ends. CDR3 length: 14 amino acids.

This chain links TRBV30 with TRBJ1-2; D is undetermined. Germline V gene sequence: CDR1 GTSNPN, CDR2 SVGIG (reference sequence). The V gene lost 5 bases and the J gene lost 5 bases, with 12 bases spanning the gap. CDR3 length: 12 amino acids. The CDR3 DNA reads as TGTGCCTGGGCCGAGGGTTTTTATGGCTACACCTTC. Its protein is CAWAEGFYGYTF.

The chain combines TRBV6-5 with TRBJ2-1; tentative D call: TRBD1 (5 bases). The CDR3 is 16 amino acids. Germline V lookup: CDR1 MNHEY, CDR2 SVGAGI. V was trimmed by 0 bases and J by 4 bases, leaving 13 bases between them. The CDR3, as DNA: TGTGCCAGCAGTTACTCGTTGACAGAAGGATACAATGAGCAGTTCTTC. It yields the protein CASSYSLTEGYNEQFF.

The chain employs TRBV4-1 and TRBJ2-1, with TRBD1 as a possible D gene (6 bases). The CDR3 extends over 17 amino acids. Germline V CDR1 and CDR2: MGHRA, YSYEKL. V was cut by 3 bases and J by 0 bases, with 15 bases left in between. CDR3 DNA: TGCGCCAGCAGCCAGTGGGCGGCAGGGGACTCCTACAATGAGCAGTTCTTC. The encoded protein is CASSQWAAGDSYNEQFF.

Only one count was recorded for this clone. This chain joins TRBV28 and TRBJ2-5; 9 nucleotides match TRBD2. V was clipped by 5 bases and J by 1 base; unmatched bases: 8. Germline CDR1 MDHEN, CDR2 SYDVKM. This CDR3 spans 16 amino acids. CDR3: CASSTQLAGRQETQYF. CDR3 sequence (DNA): TGTGCCAGCAGTACCCAACTAGCGGGTCGCCAAGAGACCCAGTACTTC.

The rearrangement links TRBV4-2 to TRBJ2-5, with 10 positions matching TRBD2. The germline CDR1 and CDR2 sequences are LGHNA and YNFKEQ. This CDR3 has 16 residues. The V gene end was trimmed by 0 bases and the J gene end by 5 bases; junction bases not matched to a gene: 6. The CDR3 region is CASSQDSLAGDETQYF. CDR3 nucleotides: TGTGCCAGCAGCCAAGATTCTCTAGCGGGAGATGAGACCCAGTACTTC.

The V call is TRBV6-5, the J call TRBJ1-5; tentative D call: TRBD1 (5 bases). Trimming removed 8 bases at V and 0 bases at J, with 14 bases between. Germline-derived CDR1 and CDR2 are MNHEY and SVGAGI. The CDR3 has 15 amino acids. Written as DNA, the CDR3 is TGTGCCAGCTCGAGCAGGGCCCCTAGCAATCAGCCCCAGCATTTT. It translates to CASSSRAPSNQPQHF.

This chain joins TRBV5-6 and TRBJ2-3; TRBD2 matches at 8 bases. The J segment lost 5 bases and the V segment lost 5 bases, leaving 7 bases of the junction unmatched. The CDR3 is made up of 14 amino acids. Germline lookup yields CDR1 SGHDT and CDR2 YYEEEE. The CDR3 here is CASSGAGVVDTQYF. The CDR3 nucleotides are TGTGCCAGCAGTGGAGCGGGAGTGGTAGATACGCAGTATTTT.

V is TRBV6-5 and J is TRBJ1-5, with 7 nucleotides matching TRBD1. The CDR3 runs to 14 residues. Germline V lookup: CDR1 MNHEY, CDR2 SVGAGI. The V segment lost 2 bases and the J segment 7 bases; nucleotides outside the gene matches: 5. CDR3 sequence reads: CASSYGQAWQPQHF. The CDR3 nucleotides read TGTGCCAGCAGTTACGGACAGGCATGGCAGCCCCAGCATTTT.

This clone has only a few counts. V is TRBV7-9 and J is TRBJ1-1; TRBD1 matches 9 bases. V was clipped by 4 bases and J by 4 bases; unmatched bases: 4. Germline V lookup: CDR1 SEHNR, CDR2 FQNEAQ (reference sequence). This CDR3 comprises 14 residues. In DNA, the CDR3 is TGTGCCAGCAGCTCGACAGGGGGTGGCACTGAAGCTTTCTTT. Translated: CASSSTGGGTEAFF.

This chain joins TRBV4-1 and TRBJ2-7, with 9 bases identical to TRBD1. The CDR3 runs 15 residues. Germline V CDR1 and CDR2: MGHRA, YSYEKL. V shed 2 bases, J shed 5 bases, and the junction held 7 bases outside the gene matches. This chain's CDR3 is CASSQTRDRVDEQYF. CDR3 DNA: TGCGCCAGCAGCCAAACGCGGGACAGGGTCGACGAGCAGTACTTC.

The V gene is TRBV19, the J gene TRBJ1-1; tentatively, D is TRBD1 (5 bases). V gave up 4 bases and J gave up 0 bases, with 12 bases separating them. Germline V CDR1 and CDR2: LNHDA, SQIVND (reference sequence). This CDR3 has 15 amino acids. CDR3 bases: TGTGCCAGTAGTAACCGGGGGACTCTGAACACTGAAGCTTTCTTT. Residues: CASSNRGTLNTEAFF.

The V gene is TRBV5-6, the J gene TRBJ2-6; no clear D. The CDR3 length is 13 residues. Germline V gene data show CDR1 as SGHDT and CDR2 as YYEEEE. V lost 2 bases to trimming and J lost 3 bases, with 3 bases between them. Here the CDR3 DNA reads TGTGCCAGCAGCTTATATGGGGCCAACGTCCTGACTTTC. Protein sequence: CASSLYGANVLTF.

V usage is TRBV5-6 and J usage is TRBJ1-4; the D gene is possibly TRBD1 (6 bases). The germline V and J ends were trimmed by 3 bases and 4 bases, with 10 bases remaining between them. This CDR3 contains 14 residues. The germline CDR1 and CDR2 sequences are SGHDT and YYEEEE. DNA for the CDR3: TGTGCCAGCAGCTCGACAGGTTATAATGAAAAACTGTTTTTT. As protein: CASSSTGYNEKLFF.

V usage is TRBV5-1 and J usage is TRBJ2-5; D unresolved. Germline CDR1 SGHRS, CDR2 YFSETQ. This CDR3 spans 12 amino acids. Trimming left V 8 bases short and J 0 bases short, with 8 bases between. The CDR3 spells CASSRDQETQYF. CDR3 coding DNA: TGCGCCAGTAGCCGGGACCAAGAGACCCAGTACTTC.

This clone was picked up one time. CDR3: CASSLLSGTYEKLFF. For the CDR3, the DNA is TGTGCCAGCAGTTTACTGTCCGGGACATATGAAAAACTGTTTTTT. The chain has TRBV27 and TRBJ1-4; D possibly corresponds to TRBD1 (6 bases). The V end lost 2 bases, the J end lost 6 bases, and 13 bases lay between the germline ends. CDR1 MNHEY and CDR2 SMNVEV come from the germline V gene (reference sequence). The CDR3 runs to 15 residues.

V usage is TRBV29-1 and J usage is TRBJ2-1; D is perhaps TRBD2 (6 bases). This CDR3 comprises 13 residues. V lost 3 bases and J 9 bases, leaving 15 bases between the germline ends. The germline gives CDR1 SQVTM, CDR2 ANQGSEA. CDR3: CSVEAYLGGEQFF. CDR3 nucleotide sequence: TGCAGCGTTGAGGCCTATCTCGGGGGTGAGCAGTTCTTC.

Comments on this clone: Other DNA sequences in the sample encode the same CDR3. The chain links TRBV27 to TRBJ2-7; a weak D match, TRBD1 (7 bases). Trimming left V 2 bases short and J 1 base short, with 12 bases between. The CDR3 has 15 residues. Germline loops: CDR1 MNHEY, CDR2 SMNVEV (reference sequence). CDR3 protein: CASSLMEGASYEQYF. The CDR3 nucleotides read TGTGCCAGCAGTTTAATGGAGGGGGCATCCTACGAGCAGTACTTC.